A single TCR beta chain is shown here with its context. This record comes from a study of blood T cells in healthy people across ages. A second about 7 to 12 cycle PCR used barcoded and J-beta primers. TCRdb called the 5' RACE reads again in MiXCR, with one record for every CDR3 protein. The sample contains about 640,000 distinct CDR3 sequences, about 28% of which appear only once. Sequencing was done on a sample of blood. This TCR was sampled from an elderly woman in good health.

Here the CDR3 reads CASSSRRSESYEQYF. CDR3 nucleotide sequence: TGTGCCAGCAGCTCCCGGCGATCCGAATCCTACGAGCAGTACTTC. The chain is built from TRBV7-9 and TRBJ2-7; D not certain. Germline values: CDR1 SEHNR, CDR2 FQNEAQ (reference sequence). This CDR3 is 15 amino acids long. Trimming took 4 bases from V and 1 from J, leaving 14 bases between them.